The next 10 T cell receptor beta chains were all read from a single sample in a study of T cells in localized non-small cell lung cancer. Sequenced by immunoSEQ multiplex PCR; TCRdb stores in-frame clones only, minus some. The sample shows approximately 37,000 clones, around nine tenths of them seen only once. The sequenced sample was peripheral blood, obtained before any cancer treatment. Receptor source: a man between 18 and 49 years old with stage I lung adenocarcinoma.

The genes are TRBV6-4 and TRBJ1-1; D is ambiguous. Germline CDR1 reads MRHNA; CDR2 reads SNTAGT. V was trimmed by 6 bases and J by 1 base, leaving 9 bases between them. This CDR3 has 13 residues. The CDR3 spells CASSPGENTEAFF. DNA of the CDR3: TGTGCCAGCAGCCCGGGAGAGAACACTGAAGCTTTCTTT.

In its sample, this clone was seen a few times. This chain joins TRBV7-2 and TRBJ2-1, with D unclear. The CDR3 contains 14 residues. With 5 bases removed from V and 7 bases from J, the gap between germline ends came to 15 bases. Germline values: CDR1 SGHTA, CDR2 FQGNSA. CDR3 region: CASSPNSHGNEQFF. CDR3 coding DNA: TGTGCCAGCAGCCCGAATTCACACGGAAATGAGCAGTTCTTC.

The chain has TRBV18 and TRBJ1-4, with D possibly being TRBD1 (6 bases). This CDR3 spans 15 amino acids. V lost 2 bases and J 5 bases, leaving 12 bases between the germline ends. The germline CDR1 and CDR2 sequences are KGHSH and LQKENI. CDR3 protein: CASSPIGGVNEKLFF. For the CDR3, the DNA is TGTGCCAGCTCACCAATAGGGGGAGTAAATGAAAAACTGTTTTTT.

The chain combines TRBV7-2 with TRBJ1-3, with D possibly TRBD1 on 6 matching bases. CDR1 is SGHTA and CDR2 is FQGNSA in the germline V gene. V shed 1 base and J shed 3 bases, with 22 bases lying between them. This CDR3 spans 19 amino acids. In DNA form, the CDR3 reads TGTGCCAGCAGCTTAGTTGGACTTAGAGGGGGGTCTTATGGAAACACCATATATTTT. As protein: CASSLVGLRGGSYGNTIYF.

The chain couples TRBV6-4 to TRBJ2-1; 10 bases are shared with TRBD2. The CDR3 contains 14 residues. V shed 0 bases and J 7 bases; nucleotides not matched to a gene: 0. Germline V lookup: CDR1 MRHNA, CDR2 SNTAGT. CDR3 DNA: TGTGCCAGCAGTGACTCTAGCGGGGGGAATGAGCAGTTCTTC. It encodes CASSDSSGGNEQFF.

Concerning this clone: A junction boundary mismatches the germline segment, possibly from a read error. Other DNA sequences within the sample encode an identical CDR3. The chain joins TRBV7-9 to TRBJ2-5; TRBD2 is a possible D gene (6 bases). The CDR3 covers 16 residues. The germline V gene has CDR1 SEHNR and CDR2 FQNEAQ (reference sequence). CDR3 nucleotides: TGTGCCAGCAGCTTAGGCGGGGCAGTCTACCAAGAGACTCAGTACTTC. Translated: CASSLGGAVYQETQYF.

The J gene is TRBJ2-7, the V gene TRBV5-4, with 9 positions matching TRBD2. The CDR3 extends over 15 amino acids. Germline CDR1 and CDR2: SGHNT and YYREEE (reference sequence). Trimming took 7 bases from V and 5 from J; bases not matched to a gene: 13. In DNA form, the CDR3 reads TGTGCCAGCTCAAGGGCTAGCGGGGACCTCAACGAGCAGTACTTC. This codes for CASSRASGDLNEQYF.

The genes are TRBV19 and TRBJ1-6, with D maybe TRBD1 (5 bases). The CDR3 spans 13 residues. The ends were cut back, 4 bases at V and 9 bases at J, with 10 bases in the middle. Germline CDR1 and CDR2: LNHDA and SQIVND (reference sequence). The CDR3 coding sequence is TGTGCCAGTAGTAGAGAACAGGCTTCACCCCTCCACTTT. Translated: CASSREQASPLHF.

V gene TRBV4-3 combines with J gene TRBJ1-5, with TRBD1 matching over 8 bases. This CDR3 contains 16 residues. CDR1 LGHNA and CDR2 YSLEER come from the germline V gene. V shed 1 base, J shed 6 bases, and the junction held 8 bases outside the gene matches. The CDR3 spells CASSQGTGGVSQPQHF. For the CDR3, the DNA is TGCGCCAGCAGCCAAGGAACAGGGGGTGTTTCTCAGCCCCAGCATTTT.

This clone turned up a few times. This sequence joins TRBV7-2 and TRBJ1-4; D unclear. Germline lookup yields CDR1 SGHTA and CDR2 FQGNSA. Between the trimmed V and J ends, which lost 1 base and 8 bases, there was a span of 20 bases. This CDR3 region has 17 residues. Here the CDR3 reads CASSLGGSNIKGEKLFF. CDR3 nucleotide sequence: TGTGCCAGCAGCTTAGGTGGCAGCAACATAAAAGGGGAAAAACTGTTTTTT.